This TCR beta chain was profiled in a study of shared clonotypes between healthy human individuals (TCRdb year 2020). About the full investigation: The cohort comprised a couple of women and a few men aged 18 to 49 years. The study deeply sequenced blood TCR repertoires of about 5 healthy adults to estimate repertoire size and the extent of clonotype sharing between individuals. For each donor, three plates each were used for CD4 naive and CD4 memory, two plates were used for CD8 naive, and one plate was used for CD8 memory. Each donor's leukapheresis produced roughly between roughly 0.94 and 9.5 billion PBMCs. To increase sequencing depth and limit assay-specific biases, TCR repertoire library preparation and sequencing were carried out by different laboratories using diverse techniques.

Using the deep immunoSEQ assay, TCR CDR3 regions were amplified from genomic DNA by multiplex PCR. For each cell subset, the extracted genomic DNA was distributed evenly across all wells of several immunoSEQ 96-well plates, and each plate served as one replicate. Each replicate PCR for sorted subsets received around 0.2 ug genomic DNA, equal to 30,000 or so T cell genomes. Purified libraries were quantified with a Qubit 3.0 fluorometer, sized on a Bioanalyzer 2100, and re-quantified with the KAPA Library Quantification kit. Every immunoSEQ 96-well plate was sequenced on a separate single-read 150-cycle Illumina NextSeq 550 flow cell. The original methods were these. Because only junctional sequences without quality scores were contained in the immunoSEQ output, filtering matching that applied to full-length reads could not be performed. To assign V/J genes and CDR3, sequences were annotated using PyIR, a Python wrapper for IgBLAST v1.9, with IMGT germline references. Reads were filtered out if the reads had weak V/J assignments (E-value above 1e-6), no CDR3, stop codons, out-of-frame junctions, or ambiguous translated residues. V3J clonotypes were defined as sequences sharing the same inferred V gene, J gene, and CDR3 amino acid sequence. Percentage overlap between repertoires was computed as shared unique clonotypes divided by the size of the smaller repertoire. Richness of each repertoire was evaluated using RTK rarefaction, the Chao1 estimator, and Recon v2.1 estimates of unobserved clonotypes. OLGA was used to compute generation probabilities for all TCRbeta clonotypes that the gDNA method yielded from a handful of donors. The clones in this table, taken by TCRdb from immuneACCESS, are in-frame only. Not every clone is retained; where verified, under half of the shortfall comes from an unresolved V gene, and the cause of the rest is unknown. Clonal size and the V and J genes are those of that table, whereas D and trimming came from the DNA. Here the sample has about 610,000 clones; about 96% occur a single time. Roughly 0.055% of the sample rests with the top ten.

What the research found in general, with its limitations: Estimated clonotype richness was generally larger for naive than for memory subsets. Across a handful of donors, approximately 5% of naive CD4, 3% to 3.5% of naive CD8, approximately 2.5% of memory CD4, and about 0.4% of memory CD8 clonotypes were shared. Sampling was restricted to blood, and TCR repertoires in tissue are likely to differ from TCR repertoires in blood. Rarefaction of sorted-subset datasets indicated incomplete sequencing despite the large sequencing depth. Because the study included only a small number of donors, the genetic and exposure-history diversity represented was limited. Pairwise subsampling led to the expectation that sequencing depth would affect the degree of clonotype sharing among donors. Compared with non-shared clonotypes, the clonotypes found in all four sorted-subset donors had higher generation probabilities.

Healthy HIV-negative adults with no recently reported acute infections or vaccinations were included as donors. Every donor was a Caucasian adult residing in Nashville, Tennessee, USA. CD4+ T cells were enriched by magnetic negative selection; naive cells were then positively selected on CD45RA, and the negative fraction formed the memory subset. Blood was collected by leukapheresis, and PBMCs were isolated by Ficoll-Histopaque density gradient centrifugation and then cryopreserved in liquid nitrogen vapor phase. Analytical flow cytometry was used to check the purity and quantity of each magnetically sorted T cell population. From each sorted fraction, genomic DNA was isolated and quantified by UV absorbance on a Nanodrop 2000c. V and J lose 3 bases and 8 bases, and a span of 14 bases separates them. The CDR1 and CDR2 encoded by the germline V gene (reference sequence) are MNHEY and SMNVEV. There are 14 amino acids in the CDR3, from cysteine to phenylalanine inclusive. Left in the record is the CDR3 DNA by itself, 42 bases read in frame from the first base.

As concerns this clone: The clone's antigen remains unknown. Per-base quality was not reported, and no clone a single base away is much larger than it.

The sequenced sample was naive CD4+ T cells sorted from blood. Per the publication, the cell subset or site label means: CD45RA+ positively selected. The receptor comes from a woman aged 25 to 45 in good health. This chain is built from TRBV27 and TRBJ2-1, with the D segment identity uncertain. The sequenced DNA: TGTGCCAGCAGTTTCGGACGCGGTTCCGATGAGCAGTTCTTC. It specifies CASSFGRGSDEQFF.